These T cell receptor beta chains were read from a single sample in a study of blood T cell repertoires in COVID-19. Sequenced by immunoSEQ multiplex PCR; TCRdb stores in-frame clones only, minus some. The sample gives about 150,000 clones, 60% to 85% of which show up once; approximately 17% is in the top ten. Sequences were obtained from peripheral blood. The receptors come from a man in his fifties with acute or convalescent COVID-19. Each CDR3 is given with its conserved first and last residue. D genes are given only for firm matches. Some rows have no size entry. The others give once, few or many, or a class for an expanded clone.

size,J,V,D,DNA,CDR3
-,TRBJ2-3,TRBV4-1,TRBD2,TGCGCCAGCAGCCCAAGAGGTCGCGGGGGGGCCTCTGATACGCAGTATTTT,CASSPRGRGGASDTQYF
once,TRBJ2-5,TRBV3-1/TRBV3-2,-,TGTGCCAGCAGCCAAGATCCGGGGAAGACCCAGTACTTC,CASSQDPGKTQYF
-,TRBJ1-1,TRBV29-1,-,TGCAGCGTTCCGAGGGAAACTGAAGCTTTCTTT,CSVPRETEAFF
-,TRBJ1-4,TRBV9,TRBD1,TGTGCCAGCAGCGTCACAGGGGCAACTAATGAAAAACTGTTTTTT,CASSVTGATNEKLFF
-,TRBJ1-2,TRBV1,-,TGCACCAGCACCCAAGACAGGGAAGGTGGCTACACCTTC,CTSTQDREGGYTF
-,TRBJ1-2,TRBV5-1,-,TGCGCCAGCAGCTTGGAAGGGGATCCAAGGGGCTACACCTTC,CASSLEGDPRGYTF
-,TRBJ1-2,TRBV2,-,TGTGCCAGTTCGACCGGGGATGGCTACACCTTC,CASSTGDGYTF
-,TRBJ1-6,TRBV30,TRBD1,TGTGCCTGGAGTACGGGGACAGGGGATTCACCCCTCCACTTT,CAWSTGTGDSPLHF
-,TRBJ1-6,TRBV19,TRBD1,TGTGCCAGTAGTATCGGGGCAGGGGGCACTTCACCCCTCCACTTT,CASSIGAGGTSPLHF
-,TRBJ1-5,TRBV28,TRBD1,TGTGCCAGCAGTTTATTAGGACAGGATAATCAGCCCCAGCATTTT,CASSLLGQDNQPQHF
once,TRBJ2-1,TRBV30,-,TGTGCGTCGGCCGGGACATACAATGAGCAGTTCTTC,CASAGTYNEQFF
many,TRBJ2-3,TRBV3-1/TRBV3-2,-,TGTGCCAGCAGCCAAGATCTCGGGGGAACGCAGTATTTT,CASSQDLGGTQYF
-,TRBJ1-6,TRBV27,-,TGTGCCAGCAGTTTGGCGGGGGAAGGACTCGTTACCAGCTCCTATAATTCACCCCTCCACTTT,CASSLAGEGLVTSSYNSPLHF
-,TRBJ2-2,TRBV7-8,-,TGTGCCAGCAGCTTAGCGAGTCCAGGGGCGAACGGGGAGCTGTTTTTT,CASSLASPGANGELFF
once,TRBJ1-6,TRBV9,-,TGTGCCAGCAGCGTAGGTCTATATAATTCACCCCTCCACTTT,CASSVGLYNSPLHF
-,TRBJ2-2,TRBV5-4,TRBD2,TGTGCCAGCAGCTTACAGCGGGGGCAAAACACCGGGGAGCTGTTTTTT,CASSLQRGQNTGELFF
-,TRBJ1-1,TRBV7-2,TRBD1,TGTGCCAGCAGCCTGAACTACTGGACAGGGGGGATCACTGAAGCTTTCTTT,CASSLNYWTGGITEAFF
-,TRBJ2-7,TRBV7-9,-,TGTGCCAGCAGCTTAGAAGGTGGGAGGGGGAGAAACGAGCAGTACTTC,CASSLEGGRGRNEQYF
-,TRBJ2-2,TRBV9,TRBD2,TGTGCCAGCAGCGGGGACCCGGGTCGGGGCCTCGCTAGCGGGGTGAACACCGGGGAGCTGTTTTTT,CASSGDPGRGLASGVNTGELFF
-,TRBJ1-2,TRBV30,-,TGTGCCTTCCGGGGGGAGAATGGCTACACCTTC,CAFRGENGYTF
-,TRBJ1-5,TRBV7-3,TRBD1,TGTGCCAGCTGGGGGACAGCTAATCAGCCCCAGCATTTT,CASWGTANQPQHF
-,TRBJ1-4,TRBV6-5,-,TGTGCCAGCAGTTATTATAGCGGGCTGGCTAATGAAAAACTGTTTTTT,CASSYYSGLANEKLFF
once,TRBJ2-3,TRBV2,TRBD2,TGTGCCAGCAGTGACCCTACTAGCGGGGGGGCAGATACGCAGTATTTT,CASSDPTSGGADTQYF
-,TRBJ1-5,TRBV29-1,-,TGCAGCGTCCATCAGGGTGGAAGCAATCAGCCCCAGCATTTT,CSVHQGGSNQPQHF
-,TRBJ2-2,TRBV10-2,TRBD2,TGCGCCAGCAGGATGCTAGCGGGCGACACCGGGGAGCTGTTTTTT,CASRMLAGDTGELFF
few,TRBJ1-6,TRBV18,TRBD1,TGTGCCAGCTCACCTCTAAGACAGGGGGATTCACCCCTCCACTTT,CASSPLRQGDSPLHF
many,TRBJ1-1,TRBV30,-,TGTGCCTGGAGTGTACCCGGACAGATGAACACTGAAGCTTTCTTT,CAWSVPGQMNTEAFF
-,TRBJ2-1,TRBV2,TRBD2,TGTGCCAGCAGTGTGGGGGGGTTGAGGAATGAGCAGTTCTTC,CASSVGGLRNEQFF
-,TRBJ2-7,TRBV5-1,TRBD2,TGCGCCAGCAGCGGTGGACTAGCGGGGAATTACGAGCAGTACTTC,CASSGGLAGNYEQYF
-,TRBJ2-1,TRBV7-3,-,TGTGCCAGCAGCCCCGACTTTAAGTCTCAGTTCTTC,CASSPDFKSQFF
-,TRBJ1-3,TRBV25-1,-,TGTGCCAGCAGTGAATACCCACTAACTATCCTCACTGGAAACACCATATATTTT,CASSEYPLTILTGNTIYF
-,TRBJ2-2,TRBV5-8,-,TGTGCCAGCAGGGCCAGGGGTACCACCGGGGAGCTGTTTTTT,CASRARGTTGELFF
-,TRBJ1-5,TRBV28,-,TGTGCCAGCAGTGTTGACACCTATCAGCCCCAGCATTTT,CASSVDTYQPQHF
-,TRBJ2-7,TRBV6-5,-,TGTGCCAGCAGGCAGTCAGGACGAGGGGGCGAGCAGTACTTC,CASRQSGRGGEQYF
-,TRBJ1-1,TRBV6-6,-,TGTGCCAGCAGGAAAGCGGGCCTGAACACTGAAGCTTTCTTT,CASRKAGLNTEAFF
-,TRBJ1-1,TRBV6-6,TRBD1,TGTGCCAGCAGTTCAACAGGGGGCACTGAAGCTTTCTTT,CASSSTGGTEAFF
-,TRBJ1-5,TRBV13,-,TGTGCCAGCAGCTTCCTGGGGCGGCCCCAGCATTTT,CASSFLGRPQHF